The sample holds a few counts of the clone carrying this TCR beta chain. Under the authors' procedure: The authors estimated nucleated cell counts from reference gene primer amplification. Profiling relied on immunoSEQ multiplex PCR, and the TCRdb table lists in-frame clones only, not all of them. That table furnishes V, J and clone size, whereas the DNA furnished D and trimming. The table lists about 110,000 clones, over 65% of them singletons, with less than 4% in the top ten. These data come from a study of blood T cell repertoires in COVID-19. The wider study: Both acute and convalescent COVID-19 samples were obtained from the United States, Italy and Spain. Sources were T cells, B-cell-depleted T cells, or PBMCs; the material itself was cDNA or gDNA.

This CDR3 comprises 20 residues. The ends lost 0 bases at V and 8 bases at J; junction bases unmatched: 19. CDR1 is LGHDT and CDR2 is YNNKEL in the germline V gene (reference sequence). The chain has TRBV3-1 (or the pseudogene TRBV3-2) and TRBJ2-1, with 10 bases aligning to TRBD2. The material sequenced was peripheral blood. This receptor was taken from a woman older than 75 with acute or convalescent COVID-19. CDR3 sequence reads: CASSQDHPVRSGGAGDEQFF. As DNA, the CDR3 is TGTGCCAGCAGCCAAGACCATCCGGTTCGGAGCGGGGGGGCCGGGGATGAGCAGTTCTTC.